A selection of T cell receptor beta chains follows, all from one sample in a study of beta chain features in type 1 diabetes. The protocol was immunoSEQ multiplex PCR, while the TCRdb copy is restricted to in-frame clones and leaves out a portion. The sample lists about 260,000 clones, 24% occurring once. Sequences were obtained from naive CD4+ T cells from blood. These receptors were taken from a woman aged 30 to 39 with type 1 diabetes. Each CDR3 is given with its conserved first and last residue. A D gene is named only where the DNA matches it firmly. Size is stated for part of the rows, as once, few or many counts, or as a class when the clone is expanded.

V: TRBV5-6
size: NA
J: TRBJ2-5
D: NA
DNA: TGTGCCAGCAGCTTTAAAGAGACCCAGTACTTC
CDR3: CASSFKETQYF

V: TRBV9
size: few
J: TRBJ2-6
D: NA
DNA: TGTGCCAGCAGCGTAGGGGGCAATGGGGCCAACGTCCTGACTTTC
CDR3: CASSVGGNGANVLTF

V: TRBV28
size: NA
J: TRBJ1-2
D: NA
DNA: TGTGCCAGCAGCGCAGGGGTTATGGGCTACACCTTC
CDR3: CASSAGVMGYTF

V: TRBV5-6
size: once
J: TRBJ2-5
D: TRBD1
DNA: TGTGCCAGCAGGGACAGGGGAGAGACCCAGTACTTC
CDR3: CASRDRGETQYF

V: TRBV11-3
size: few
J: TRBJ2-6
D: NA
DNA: TGTGCCAGCAGACGTGTAACGGGATTCGGGTCTGGGGCCAACGTCCTGACTTTC
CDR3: CASRRVTGFGSGANVLTF

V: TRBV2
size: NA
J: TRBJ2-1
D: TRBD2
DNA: TGTGCCAGCAGTGACATGGGGGGGAACTATGAGCAGTTCTTC
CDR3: CASSDMGGNYEQFF

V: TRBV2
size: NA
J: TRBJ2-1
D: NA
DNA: TGTGCCAGCAGTGAACGCCCAGAAGTCAATGAGCAGTTCTTC
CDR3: CASSERPEVNEQFF

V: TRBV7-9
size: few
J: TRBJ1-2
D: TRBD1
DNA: TGTGCCAGCAGCTTAGGGTCCCGGACAGGGAATGGCTACACCTTC
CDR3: CASSLGSRTGNGYTF

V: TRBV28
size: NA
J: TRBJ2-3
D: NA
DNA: TGTGCCAGCAGTTTCGGAGGGTATACGCAGTATTTT
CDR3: CASSFGGYTQYF

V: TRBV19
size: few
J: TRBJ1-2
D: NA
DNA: TGTGCCAGTAGTATGGGAGGGTACTATGGCTACACCTTC
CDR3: CASSMGGYYGYTF

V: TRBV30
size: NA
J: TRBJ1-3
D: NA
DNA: TGTGCCTGGAGTGTATTGCGCTCTGGAAACACCATATATTTT
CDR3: CAWSVLRSGNTIYF

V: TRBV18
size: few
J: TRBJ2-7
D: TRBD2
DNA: TGTGCCAGCTCACCGCGGGACTATTACGAGCAGTACTTC
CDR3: CASSPRDYYEQYF

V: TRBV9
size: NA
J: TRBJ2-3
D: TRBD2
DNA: TGTGCCAGCAGCGTAGCTTATGGGACTAGTCACACAGATACGCAGTATTTT
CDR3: CASSVAYGTSHTDTQYF

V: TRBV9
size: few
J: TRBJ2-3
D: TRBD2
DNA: TGTGCCAGCAGCGTAGGACTAGCGGGAGGCTCAGATACGCAGTATTTT
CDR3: CASSVGLAGGSDTQYF

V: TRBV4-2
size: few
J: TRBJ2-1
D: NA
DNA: TGTGCCAGCAGCCATATAGCGTTGGCCTACAATGAGCAGTTCTTC
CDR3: CASSHIALAYNEQFF

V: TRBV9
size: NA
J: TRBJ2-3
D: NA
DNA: TGTGCCAGCAGCGTAGGGCCTAGCCAGGCAGATACGCAGTATTTT
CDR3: CASSVGPSQADTQYF

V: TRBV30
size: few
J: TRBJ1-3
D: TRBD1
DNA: TGTGCCTGGAGTGTACGATCAGGGGGCTTATATTTT
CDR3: CAWSVRSGGLYF

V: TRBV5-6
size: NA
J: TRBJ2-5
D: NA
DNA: TGTGCCAGCAGCCCGGGACTGGCTTGGGAGACCCAGTACTTC
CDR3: CASSPGLAWETQYF

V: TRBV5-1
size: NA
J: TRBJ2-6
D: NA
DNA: TGCGCCAGCAATCCAGGATCCTCTGGGGCCAACGTCCTGACTTTC
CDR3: CASNPGSSGANVLTF

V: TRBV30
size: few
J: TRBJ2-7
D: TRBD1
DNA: TGTGCCTGGAGTCGGACAGGGGGCCACGAGCAGTACTTC
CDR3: CAWSRTGGHEQYF

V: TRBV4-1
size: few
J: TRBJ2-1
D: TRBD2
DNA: TGCGCCAGCAGCCGCCCGACTAGCGGGAGAGCTGAGCAGTTCTTC
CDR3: CASSRPTSGRAEQFF

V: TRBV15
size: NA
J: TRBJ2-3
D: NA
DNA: TGTGCCACCAGCAGAGCCCCCGTCACAGATACGCAGTATTTT
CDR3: CATSRAPVTDTQYF

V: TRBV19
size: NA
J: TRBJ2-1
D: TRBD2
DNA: TGTGCCAGTAGTATAGGGCCCGCGGGAGGAGCGGGAGTGGGGTCGTACAATGAGCAGTTCTTC
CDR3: CASSIGPAGGAGVGSYNEQFF

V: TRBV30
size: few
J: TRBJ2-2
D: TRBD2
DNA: TGTGCCTGGAGCGGGCGGGAGAGCACCGGGGAGCTGTTTTTT
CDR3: CAWSGRESTGELFF

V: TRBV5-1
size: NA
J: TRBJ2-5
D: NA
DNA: TGCGCCAGCAGCTTGGGCGGCAGGGGCTATGAGACCCAGTACTTC
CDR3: CASSLGGRGYETQYF

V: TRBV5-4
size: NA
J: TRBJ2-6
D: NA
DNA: TGTGCCAGCAGCTTTCTGGGCAGGGCCGGGGCCAACGTCCTGACTTTC
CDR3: CASSFLGRAGANVLTF

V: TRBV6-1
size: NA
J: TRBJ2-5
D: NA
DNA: TGTGCCAGCAGTGGCGGAGGGCCAGGGACCCAGTACTTC
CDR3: CASSGGGPGTQYF

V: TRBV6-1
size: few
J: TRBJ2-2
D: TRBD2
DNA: TGTGCCAGCAGTGTCGGACTAGCGGGAGGGCCGAACACCGGGGAGCTGTTTTTT
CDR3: CASSVGLAGGPNTGELFF

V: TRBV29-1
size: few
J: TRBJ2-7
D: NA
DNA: TGCAGCGTTGCAAGCAGACTCTCCTACGAGCAGTACTTC
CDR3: CSVASRLSYEQYF

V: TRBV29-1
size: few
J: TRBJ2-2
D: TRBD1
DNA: TGCAGCGTCGTACACCCCGGGACAGGGATCCCCGGGGAGCTGTTTTTT
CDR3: CSVVHPGTGIPGELFF

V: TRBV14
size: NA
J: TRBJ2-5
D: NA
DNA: TGTGCCAGCACCTCCAGGGTAGGCCAAGAGACCCAGTACTTC
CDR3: CASTSRVGQETQYF

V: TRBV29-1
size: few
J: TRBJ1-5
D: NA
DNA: TGCAGCGTTCTGGACAGTGGCAATCAGCCCCAGCATTTT
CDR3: CSVLDSGNQPQHF

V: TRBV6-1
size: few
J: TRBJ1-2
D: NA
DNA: TGTGCCAGCAGTGAAGTTCAGGCGTCTGGCTACACCTTC
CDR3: CASSEVQASGYTF

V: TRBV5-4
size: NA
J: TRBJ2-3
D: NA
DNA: TGTGCCAGCAAGGAACAGACTAGTTCAGATACGCAGTATTTT
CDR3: CASKEQTSSDTQYF

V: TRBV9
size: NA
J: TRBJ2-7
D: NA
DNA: TGTGCCAGCAGCTCCTCCGCGGGGTACGAGCAGTACTTC
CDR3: CASSSSAGYEQYF

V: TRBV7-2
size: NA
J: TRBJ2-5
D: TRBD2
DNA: TGTGCCAGCAGCTGGGGAACCGGGACTAGCATAGAAGAGACCCAGTACTTC
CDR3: CASSWGTGTSIEETQYF

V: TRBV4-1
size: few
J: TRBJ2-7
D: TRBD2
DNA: TGCGCCAGCAGCCAGACTAGCGGGACGATCGAGCAGTACTTC
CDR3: CASSQTSGTIEQYF

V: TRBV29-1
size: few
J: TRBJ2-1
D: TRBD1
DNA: TGCAGCGTCTTAGGGACAGCCAACTCTTACAATGAGCAGTTCTTC
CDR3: CSVLGTANSYNEQFF

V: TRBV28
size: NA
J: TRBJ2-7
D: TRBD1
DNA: TGTGCCAGCAGGTTGACAGGGGGCTACGAGCAGTACTTC
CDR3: CASRLTGGYEQYF

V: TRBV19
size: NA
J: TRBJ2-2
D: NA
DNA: TGTGCCAGTAGTACCGAACCTTTTGGGCTCACCGGGGAGCTGTTTTTT
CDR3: CASSTEPFGLTGELFF

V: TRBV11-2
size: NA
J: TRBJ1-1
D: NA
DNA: TGTGCCAGCAGTTCGTCCCGTCAGTCTGCTTTCTTT
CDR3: CASSSSRQSAFF

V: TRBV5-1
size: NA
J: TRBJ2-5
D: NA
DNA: TGCGCCAGCAGCCGGACAGCGCAAGAGACCCAGTACTTC
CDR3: CASSRTAQETQYF

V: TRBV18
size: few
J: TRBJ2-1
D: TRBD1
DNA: TGTGCCAGCACCCTTGACAGGGGGCAAGAGTTCTTC
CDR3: CASTLDRGQEFF

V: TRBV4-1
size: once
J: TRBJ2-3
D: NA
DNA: TGCGCCAGCAGCCAAGATCAGGCCAACAATCTAAACCCGTATTTT
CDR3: CASSQDQANNLNPYF

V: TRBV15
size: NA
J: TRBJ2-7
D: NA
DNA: TGTGCCACCAGCAGAGATCTGAAAGGCGGATACGAGCAGTACTTC
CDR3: CATSRDLKGGYEQYF

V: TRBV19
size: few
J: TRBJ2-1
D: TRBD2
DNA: TGTGCCAGTAGTCCCTGGCGGGAGGGGAATGAGCAGTTCTTC
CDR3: CASSPWREGNEQFF

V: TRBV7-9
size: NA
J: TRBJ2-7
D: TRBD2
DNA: TGTGCCAGCAGCTCGCCGGGACTAGGAACATCCGAGCAGTACTTC
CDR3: CASSSPGLGTSEQYF

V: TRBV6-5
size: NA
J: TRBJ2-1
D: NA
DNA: TGTGCCAGTAGGGGGAGGGCCTACAATGAGCAGTTCTTC
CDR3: CASRGRAYNEQFF

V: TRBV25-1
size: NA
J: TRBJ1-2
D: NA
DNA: TGTGCCAGCAGTGAATGGGCAGGGGCGGATGGCTACACCTTC
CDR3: CASSEWAGADGYTF

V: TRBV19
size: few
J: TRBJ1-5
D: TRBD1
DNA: TGTGCCAGTAGTACCGACCGACAGGGGTATCAGCCCCAGCATTTT
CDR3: CASSTDRQGYQPQHF

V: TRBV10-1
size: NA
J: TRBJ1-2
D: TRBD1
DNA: TGCGCCAGCAGTGAGTCGACAGGGACGGAGGGCTACACCTTC
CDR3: CASSESTGTEGYTF

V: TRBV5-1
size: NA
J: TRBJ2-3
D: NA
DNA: TGCGCCAGCAGCTTGTTAGGGGATGATACGCAGTATTTT
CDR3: CASSLLGDDTQYF

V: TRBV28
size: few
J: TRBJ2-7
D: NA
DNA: TGTGCCAGCAGGCAAAGGAGCTCCTACGAGCAGTACTTC
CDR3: CASRQRSSYEQYF

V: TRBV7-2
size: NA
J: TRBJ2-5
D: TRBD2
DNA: TGTGCCAGCAGCTTAGGACTAGCGCAAGAGACCCAGTACTTC
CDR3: CASSLGLAQETQYF

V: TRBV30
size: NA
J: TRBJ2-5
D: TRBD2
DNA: TGTGCCTGGAGTGGCCCTAGCGGGGGGCAAGAGACCCAGTACTTC
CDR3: CAWSGPSGGQETQYF

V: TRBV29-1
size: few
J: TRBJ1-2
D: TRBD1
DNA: TGCAGCGTCGCTGACAGGGGAGCACTCCCCTATGGCTACACCTTC
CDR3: CSVADRGALPYGYTF

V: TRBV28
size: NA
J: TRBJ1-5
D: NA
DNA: TGTGCCAGCAGTCCCCCTGGCAGGGGACAGCCCCAGCATTTT
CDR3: CASSPPGRGQPQHF

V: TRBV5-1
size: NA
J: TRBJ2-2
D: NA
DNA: TGCGCCAGCAGCTGGTCCGGGACATCGAACACCGGGGAGCTGTTTTTT
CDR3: CASSWSGTSNTGELFF